The source of this TCR beta chain is a study of blood T cell repertoires in COVID-19. Study as a whole: Some COVID-19 samples were acute and others convalescent; all came from the United States, Italy and Spain. Sources were T cells, B-cell-depleted T cells, or PBMCs; the material itself was cDNA or gDNA.

As originally analysed: From reference gene primer amplification, estimates of nucleated cell counts were derived. Clones were read by immunoSEQ multiplex PCR, and TCRdb kept only the in-frame ones, dropping some. V, J and clone size are taken as reported in that table, and D and trimming were inferred from the DNA itself. The data show about 140,000 clones, roughly four fifths seen once. Germline V lookup: CDR1 SGHRS, CDR2 YFSETQ. V was pared by 4 bases and J by 6 bases, with 7 bases of the junction left unmatched. The CDR3 covers 15 residues. Sequencing input: peripheral blood. The receptor was derived from a human donor in a cohort sampled during active COVID-19. The chain combines TRBV5-1 with TRBJ2-2; 9 nucleotides match TRBD1. DNA of the CDR3: TGCGCCAGCAGCGCCCTGAGGACAGGGGCCGGGGAGCTGTTTTTT. It encodes CASSALRTGAGELFF.